These 20 T cell receptor beta chains share one sample of origin, sequenced in a study of control samples from healthy donors and cancer patients. Using immunoSEQ multiplex PCR, the repertoire was profiled, and TCRdb retains in-frame clones only, with some absent. The sample has 150,000 to 200,000 clones, roughly nine tenths seen once; the top ten hold around 1.5%. Sequenced: blood. These receptors were obtained from a woman aged 25 to 39 in good health.

The CDR3 here is CASSAGDRVWSGELFF. CDR3 sequence (DNA): TGTGCCAGTAGTGCCGGGGACAGGGTATGGTCCGGGGAGCTGTTTTTT. This sequence joins TRBV19 and TRBJ2-2; TRBD1 agrees at 9 bases. Germline loops: CDR1 LNHDA, CDR2 SQIVND (reference sequence). The V and J ends lost 5 bases and 6 bases, in that order; junction bases with no gene match: 10. The CDR3 is 16 amino acids.

Concerning this clone itself: This same CDR3 is encoded by further DNA sequences in the sample. The chain joins TRBV6-5 to TRBJ2-7; TRBD1 matches 10 bases. This CDR3 is built from 13 residues. Germline V gene sequence: CDR1 MNHEY, CDR2 SVGAGI. V lost 6 bases, J lost 2 bases, and 1 base stayed unmatched. The CDR3 spells CASRGQGTYEQYF. DNA for the CDR3: TGTGCCAGCAGGGGACAGGGGACCTACGAGCAGTACTTC.

J is TRBJ2-7 and V is TRBV4-1; 16 positions agree with TRBD2. Germline lookup yields CDR1 MGHRA and CDR2 YSYEKL. The CDR3 length is 17 residues. The J segment lost 4 bases and the V segment lost 4 bases, leaving 7 bases of the junction unmatched. CDR3 residues: CASSPGTSGRARYEQYF. In nucleotides, the CDR3 is TGCGCCAGCAGCCCCGGGACTAGCGGGAGGGCCCGATACGAGCAGTACTTC.

V gene TRBV12-5 combines with J gene TRBJ2-1; 7 nucleotides agree with TRBD1. Germline trimming cut 4 bases from V and 3 bases from J; bases unmatched to any gene: 9. Germline lookup yields CDR1 LGHNT and CDR2 FRNRAP. There are 16 residues in the CDR3. The CDR3 DNA reads TGTGCTAGTGGTTCGGGTACAGGGGTGGGCTACAATGAGCAGTTCTTC. This gives the protein CASGSGTGVGYNEQFF.

The chain couples TRBV6-6 to TRBJ1-3; 7 bases align to TRBD1. This CDR3 is 13 amino acids long. CDR1 and CDR2 from the germline V gene are MNHNY and SVGAGI (reference sequence). V lost 5 bases and J lost 4; bases outside the gene matches: 2. The CDR3 spells CASSQDRGNTIYF. The CDR3 nucleotides are TGTGCCAGCAGTCAGGACAGGGGAAACACCATATATTTT.

The J gene is TRBJ1-1, the V gene TRBV10-3; weak D call: TRBD1 (5 bases). The germline CDR1 and CDR2 sequences are ENHRY and SYGVKD. V shed 6 bases and J shed 0 bases, with 8 bases lying between them. CDR3 length: 13 residues. In nucleotides, the CDR3 is TGTGCCATCAGGGGGGGGATGAACACTGAAGCTTTCTTT. Amino acids: CAIRGGMNTEAFF.

The chain links TRBV3-1 (or the pseudogene TRBV3-2) to TRBJ1-1, with D maybe TRBD1 (6 bases). In germline, CDR1 is LGHDT, CDR2 YNNKEL (reference sequence). Trimming cost V 4 bases and J 1 base, with 10 bases left between them. The CDR3 is 14 amino acids. CDR3: CASSPGQPNTEAFF. DNA for the CDR3: TGTGCCAGCAGCCCGGGACAACCGAACACTGAAGCTTTCTTT.

The chain combines TRBV19 with TRBJ1-2; TRBD1 is a possible D gene (5 bases). Trimming shortened V by 1 base and J by 1 base, and 10 bases separated the two germline ends. CDR1 is LNHDA and CDR2 is SQIVND in the germline V gene (reference sequence). The length of the CDR3 is 15 residues. The CDR3 DNA reads TGTGCCAGTAGTATAGTTTCAGGGATTAACTATGGCTACACCTTC. Translation: CASSIVSGINYGYTF.

The gene calls are TRBV7-2 and TRBJ1-6; TRBD1 might be the D (6 bases). Germline CDR1 is SGHTA and CDR2 is FQGNSA. This CDR3 is built from 15 residues. V lost 2 bases to trimming and J lost 6 bases, with 11 bases between them. The CDR3 loop reads CASSLQGFSNSPLHF. Written as DNA, the CDR3 is TGTGCCAGCAGCTTACAGGGGTTCTCTAATTCACCCCTCCACTTT.

This clone was counted once. The V gene is TRBV27, the J gene TRBJ1-2; 7 positions match TRBD1. Germline V CDR1 and CDR2: MNHEY, SMNVEV (reference sequence). Trimming took 4 bases from V and 0 from J; bases not matched to a gene: 5. This CDR3 has 15 amino acids. The CDR3 protein is CASSSRTGANYGYTF. CDR3 nucleotide sequence: TGTGCCAGCAGTTCCCGGACAGGAGCTAACTATGGCTACACCTTC.

This sequence joins TRBV7-8 and TRBJ2-7, with D possibly matching TRBD2 (7 bases). Germline assignment: CDR1 SGHVS and CDR2 FQNEAQ. Trimming took off 2 bases at V and 7 bases at J, with 12 bases between the two ends. The CDR3 is 13 amino acids. DNA of the CDR3: TGTGCCAGCAGCTTATCAGGGGAGGGAGAGCAGTACTTC. This translates into CASSLSGEGEQYF.

The chain carries TRBV7-9 and TRBJ2-3; D gene ambiguous. The germline gives CDR1 SEHNR, CDR2 FQNEAQ (reference sequence). This CDR3 is 15 amino acids long. V lost 5 bases, J lost 2 bases, and 14 bases lay in between. The CDR3 bases are TGTGCCAGCAGCACCTACCATAGATACACAGATACGCAGTATTTT. This sequence encodes CASSTYHRYTDTQYF.

The chain uses TRBV5-1 and TRBJ1-2; D not resolved. The V gene lost 0 bases and the J gene lost 8 bases, with 8 bases spanning the gap. CDR3 length: 12 residues. The germline gives CDR1 SGHRS, CDR2 YFSETQ. The CDR3 sequence: CASSLAPGGYTF. The CDR3, as DNA: TGCGCCAGCAGCTTGGCCCCGGGAGGCTACACCTTC.

Comments on this clone: Other DNA sequences in the same sample also yield this CDR3. The rearrangement links TRBV6-4 to TRBJ1-1; TRBD1 is a possible D gene (5 bases). Trimming shortened V by 3 bases and J by 1 base, and 6 bases separated the two germline ends. The CDR3 loop spans 13 amino acids. The germline V gene has CDR1 MRHNA and CDR2 SNTAGT. DNA of the CDR3: TGTGCCAGCAGTGAGACAGAGAACACTGAAGCTTTCTTT. Translated: CASSETENTEAFF.

Remarks on this clone: Germline is not matched at one junction end, which may reflect a read error. The V call is TRBV7-7, the J call TRBJ2-2, with 8 bases that match TRBD2. The germline CDR1 and CDR2 sequences are SSHAT and FNYEAQ (reference sequence). The CDR3 length is 14 residues. CDR3 amino acids: CASSSSGSTGELFF. The CDR3 region has the DNA TGTGCTAGCAGCTCCAGCGGGAGCACCGGGGAGCTGTTTTTT.

V and J are TRBV21-1 and TRBJ2-3; TRBD2 reflects the table's D call only, with no check against the DNA. TRBV21-1 represents a pseudogene. The CDR3 contains 13 residues. Here the CDR3 reads CASSKGGADTQYF. CDR3 DNA sequence: TGTGCCAGCAGCAAAGGGGGGGCAGATACGCAGTATTTT.

The sample holds a few counts of this clone. In DNA form, the CDR3 reads TGTGCCAGCAGCCAAGCAACAGGGAGCACTGAAGCTTTCTTT. This sequence encodes CASSQATGSTEAFF. J is TRBJ1-1 and V is TRBV3-1 (or the pseudogene TRBV3-2); D possibly corresponds to TRBD1 (6 bases). Germline V CDR1 and CDR2: LGHDT, YNNKEL (reference sequence). Trimming pared 1 base from V and 4 bases from J, leaving 10 bases between. This CDR3 comprises 14 residues.

Regarding this clone: The same CDR3 can be traced to other DNA sequences in this sample. This rearrangement joins TRBV27 to TRBJ1-5; weak D call: TRBD1 (6 bases). V dropped 3 bases and J dropped 3 bases, with 9 bases sitting between them. The CDR3 length is 14 residues. Germline V CDR1 and CDR2: MNHEY, SMNVEV (reference sequence). CDR3 sequence (DNA): TGTGCCAGCAGTTTCACAGGGCTCAATCAGCCCCAGCATTTT. Its protein product is CASSFTGLNQPQHF.

The rearrangement joins TRBV19 to TRBJ2-7; 11 nucleotides match TRBD2. The CDR3 totals 16 residues. V dropped 3 bases and J dropped 4; count of bases not matched to a gene: 8. CDR1 is LNHDA, CDR2 SQIVND, per germline (reference sequence). In nucleotides, the CDR3 is TGTGCCAGTAGTATGACTTTAGCGGGAGGGTCGTACGAGCAGTACTTC. This codes for CASSMTLAGGSYEQYF. Drawing the rest from reference TRBV19 and TRBJ2-7, the complete variable domain is DGGITQSPKYLFRKEGQNVTLSCEQNLNHDAMYWYRQDPGQGLRLIYYSQIVNDFQKGDIAEGYSVSREKKESFPLTVTSAQKNPTAFYLCASSMTLAGGSYEQYFGPGTRLTVT.

The V gene is TRBV6-2 or TRBV6-3, the J gene TRBJ2-1, with D unclear. This CDR3 is built from 12 residues. Trimming cost V 4 bases and J 7 bases, with 8 bases left between them. Per the germline V gene, CDR1 is MNHEY and CDR2 is SVGEGT. CDR3 bases: TGTGCCAGCAGTTGGTTCGGAAATGAGCAGTTCTTC. Its translation is CASSWFGNEQFF.